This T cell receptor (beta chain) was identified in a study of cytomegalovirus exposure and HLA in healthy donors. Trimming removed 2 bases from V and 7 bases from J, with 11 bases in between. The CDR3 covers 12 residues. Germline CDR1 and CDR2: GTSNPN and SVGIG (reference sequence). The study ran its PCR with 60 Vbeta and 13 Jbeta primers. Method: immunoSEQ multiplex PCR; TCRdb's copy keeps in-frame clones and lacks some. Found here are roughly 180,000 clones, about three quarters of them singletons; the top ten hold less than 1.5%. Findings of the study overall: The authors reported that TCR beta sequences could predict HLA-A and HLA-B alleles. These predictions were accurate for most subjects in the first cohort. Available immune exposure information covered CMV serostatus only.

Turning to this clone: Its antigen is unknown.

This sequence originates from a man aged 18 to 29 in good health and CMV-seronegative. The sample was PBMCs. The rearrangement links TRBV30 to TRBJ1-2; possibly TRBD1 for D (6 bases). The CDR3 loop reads CAWSQQGIGYTF. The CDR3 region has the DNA TGTGCCTGGAGTCAACAGGGAATTGGCTACACCTTC.